This TCR beta chain came from a study of cytomegalovirus exposure and HLA in healthy donors. Study findings and constraints: There were reportedly fewer N-insertions in an Asian-associated ancestry cluster than the approximately 630-donor mean, in a later analysis. Further analysis was carried out later, and it showed several of the most significant clusters appearing linked to common viral pathogens. Only CMV serostatus was available as immune exposure information.

The germline V gene encodes CDR1 MNHEY and CDR2 SMNVEV (reference sequence). Trimming cost V 5 bases and J 5 bases; bases outside gene matches: 5. CDR3 length: 14 amino acids. The PCR ran on 60 Vbeta and 13 Jbeta primers. Assay: immunoSEQ multiplex PCR; the TCRdb copy retains only in-frame clones and omits some. This table holds 120,000 or so clones, 77% found once. As concerns this clone: Antigen: not known.

The genes are TRBV27 and TRBJ1-5, with 8 bases aligning to TRBD1. The TCR comes from a man aged 18 to 29 in good health and CMV-seropositive. Sequencing was done on a sample of PBMCs. This chain's CDR3 is CASSPLQGDQPQHF. The CDR3, as DNA: TGTGCCAGCAGTCCCTTACAGGGGGATCAGCCCCAGCATTTT.